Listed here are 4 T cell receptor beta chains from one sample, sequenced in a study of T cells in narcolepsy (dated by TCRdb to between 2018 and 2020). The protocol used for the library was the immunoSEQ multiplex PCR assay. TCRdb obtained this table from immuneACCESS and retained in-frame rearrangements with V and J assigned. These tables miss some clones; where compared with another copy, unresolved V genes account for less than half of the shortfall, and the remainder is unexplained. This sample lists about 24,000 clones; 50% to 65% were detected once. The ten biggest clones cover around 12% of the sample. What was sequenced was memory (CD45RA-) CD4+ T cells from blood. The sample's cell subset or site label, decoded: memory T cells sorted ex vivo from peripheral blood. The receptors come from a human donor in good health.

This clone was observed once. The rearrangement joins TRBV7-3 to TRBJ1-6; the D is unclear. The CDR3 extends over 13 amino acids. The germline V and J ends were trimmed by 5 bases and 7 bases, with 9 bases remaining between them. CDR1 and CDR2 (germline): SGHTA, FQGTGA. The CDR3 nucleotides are TGTGCCAGCAGCCCCACTGGAAATTCACCCCTCCACTTT. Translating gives CASSPTGNSPLHF.

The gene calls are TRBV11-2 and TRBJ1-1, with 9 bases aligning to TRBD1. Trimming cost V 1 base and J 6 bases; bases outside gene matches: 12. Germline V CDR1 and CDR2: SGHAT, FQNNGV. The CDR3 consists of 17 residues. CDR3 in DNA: TGTGCCAGCAGCTTAGCCGGGACAGGGAACGTTCGGTCTGAAGCTTTCTTT. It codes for CASSLAGTGNVRSEAFF.

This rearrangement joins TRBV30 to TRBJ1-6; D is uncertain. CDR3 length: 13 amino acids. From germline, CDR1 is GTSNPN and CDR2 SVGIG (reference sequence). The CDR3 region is CAKSDSYNSPLHF. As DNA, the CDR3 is TGTGCAAAGTCAGACTCCTATAATTCACCCCTCCACTTT.

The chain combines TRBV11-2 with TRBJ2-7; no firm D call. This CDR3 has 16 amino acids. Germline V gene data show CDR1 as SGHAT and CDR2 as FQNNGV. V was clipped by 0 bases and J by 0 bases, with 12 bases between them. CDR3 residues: CASSLDLGHFSYEQYF. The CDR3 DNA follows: TGTGCCAGCAGCTTAGATCTTGGTCATTTCTCCTACGAGCAGTACTTC.